Shown below are 29 T cell receptor beta chains from a single sample sequenced in a study of blood T cell repertoires in COVID-19. Sequencing was performed with immunoSEQ multiplex PCR; in TCRdb, only in-frame clones are kept and a portion is missing. The sample has more than 200,000 clones, 83% seen once. The sample comprised peripheral blood. The source is a woman aged 40 to 55 with active or convalescent COVID-19.

The V call is TRBV11-3, the J call TRBJ2-7; 9 bases match TRBD1. J lost 2 bases, V lost 5 bases, and 4 bases had no gene match. CDR3 length: 14 residues. Looked up from germline, CDR1 is SGHNT and CDR2 is YENEEA. CDR3 residues: CASSPGQGAYEQYF. The CDR3 DNA reads TGTGCCAGCAGCCCGGGACAGGGAGCCTACGAGCAGTACTTC.

The rearrangement joins TRBV10-3 to TRBJ1-2, with 9 bases that match TRBD1. J was trimmed by 8 bases and V by 6 bases; bases with no gene match: 22. The length of the CDR3 is 18 residues. Germline assignment: CDR1 ENHRY and CDR2 SYGVKD. The CDR3 nucleotides read TGTGCCATCAGACCCGCGGGGACAGGGACCTTCCTCTATCTAGGCTACACCTTC. Protein: CAIRPAGTGTFLYLGYTF.

This chain connects TRBV25-1 to TRBJ2-7; no definite D call. V was clipped by 5 bases and J by 3 bases, with 11 bases between them. There are 13 residues in the CDR3. Germline V gene sequence: CDR1 MGHDK, CDR2 SYGVNS. Here the CDR3 reads CASSTQVLYEQYF. DNA of the CDR3: TGTGCCAGCAGTACTCAGGTACTCTACGAGCAGTACTTC.

A word on this clone: It is unclear where the CDR3 begins or ends on the DNA, so no DNA is shown, and the CDR3 is as TCRdb lists it. The chain has TRBV12-3 or TRBV12-4 and TRBJ1-2. The CDR3 totals 12 residues, both ends included. The CDR3 loop reads CASRPFGRGSTF.

The gene calls are TRBV5-1 and TRBJ2-5, with a possible D match to TRBD2 (5 bases). This CDR3 has 14 residues. Germline-derived CDR1 and CDR2 are SGHRS and YFSETQ. V shed 2 bases and J shed 3 bases, with 11 bases lying between them. The CDR3 coding sequence is TGCGCCAGCAGCTTTGAGGGATTCGAAGAGACCCAGTACTTC. It yields the protein CASSFEGFEETQYF.

The V gene is TRBV4-2, the J gene TRBJ1-1, with 9 bases aligning to TRBD1. The CDR3 is made up of 15 amino acids. Germline V lookup: CDR1 LGHNA, CDR2 YNFKEQ. V trimming: 3 bases; J trimming: 3 bases; junction bases outside the gene matches: 5. The CDR3 is CASSQGDRDDTEAFF. The CDR3 DNA reads TGTGCCAGCAGCCAGGGGGACAGGGATGACACTGAAGCTTTCTTT.

This sequence joins TRBV4-3 and TRBJ2-1; D perhaps matches TRBD1 (6 bases). The CDR3 is 15 amino acids. Trimming pared 1 base from V and 10 bases from J, leaving 17 bases between. The germline CDR1 and CDR2 sequences are LGHNA and YSLEER. For the CDR3, the DNA is TGCGCCAGCAGCCAAGGGAGGCAGGGGTTACGGGAGCAGTTCTTC. Protein product: CASSQGRQGLREQFF.

The gene calls are TRBV7-2 and TRBJ2-1; 7 nucleotides align to TRBD2. V was clipped by 5 bases and J by 2 bases; unmatched bases: 12. This CDR3 has 17 residues. The germline V gene has CDR1 SGHTA and CDR2 FQGNSA. CDR3 DNA sequence: TGTGCCAGCAGCCTTAGTGACGGCGGGAGCACCTACAATGAGCAGTTCTTC. It specifies CASSLSDGGSTYNEQFF.

The rearrangement joins TRBV18 to TRBJ2-2; the D gene is possibly TRBD1 (6 bases). With 3 bases removed from V and 1 base from J, the gap between germline ends came to 9 bases. The CDR3 has 15 amino acids. Germline loops: CDR1 KGHSH, CDR2 LQKENI. The CDR3 spells CASSPDSMNTGELFF. CDR3 in DNA: TGTGCCAGCTCACCGGACAGCATGAACACCGGGGAGCTGTTTTTT.

The V call is TRBV7-2, the J call TRBJ2-3, with D perhaps TRBD2 (5 bases). Trimming shortened V by 5 bases and J by 4 bases, and 13 bases separated the two germline ends. CDR1 is SGHTA and CDR2 is FQGNSA in the germline V gene. This CDR3 is 14 amino acids long. CDR3 bases: TGTGCCAGCAGCCTATCCCCGGGATCAGATACGCAGTATTTT. Protein: CASSLSPGSDTQYF.

The chain recombines TRBV5-1 with TRBJ2-5; TRBD2 matches at 8 bases. V gave up 0 bases and J gave up 2 bases; unmatched junction bases: 6. This CDR3 has 16 amino acids. Germline V gives CDR1 SGHRS, CDR2 YFSETQ. The CDR3 spells CASSLGAGGLQETQYF. The CDR3 coding sequence is TGCGCCAGCAGCTTGGGTGCGGGGGGTTTACAAGAGACCCAGTACTTC.

This clone has only a few counts. V gene TRBV21-1 combines with J gene TRBJ1-2; TRBD1, as called in the table, went unchecked against the DNA. TRBV21-1 is recorded as a pseudogene. The CDR3 extends over 16 amino acids. The CDR3 DNA follows: TGTGCCAGCAGCACAGGGGGCGTAAATGGGGACTATGGCTACACCTTC. It is translated as CASSTGGVNGDYGYTF.

This clone was observed a few times. This specimen includes other DNA sequences encoding the same CDR3. The rearrangement uses TRBV30 and TRBJ1-3, with D maybe TRBD1 (5 bases). Deletions cut 2 bases from V and 0 bases from J, with 5 bases between. Germline CDR1 reads GTSNPN; CDR2 reads SVGIG (reference sequence). CDR3 length equals 13 residues. For the CDR3, the DNA is TGTGCCTGGAGTAGGGGCTCTGGAAACACCATATATTTT. It specifies CAWSRGSGNTIYF.

This clone was recorded at least ten times. V gene TRBV4-2 combines with J gene TRBJ1-5; D is unresolved. The V end was cut by 1 base, the J end by 2 bases, with 6 bases between. Looked up from germline, CDR1 is LGHNA and CDR2 is YNFKEQ. The CDR3 runs to 14 residues. CDR3 DNA: TGTGCCAGCAGCCAAGCTCAGGGCAATCAGCCCCAGCATTTT. Translated: CASSQAQGNQPQHF.

This chain links TRBV6-4 with TRBJ1-1, with a weak D call TRBD1 (5 bases). Germline V gives CDR1 MRHNA, CDR2 SNTAGT. The V gene lost 6 bases and the J gene lost 2 bases, with 10 bases spanning the gap. The CDR3 runs to 13 residues. CDR3 loop: CASREGPNTEAFF. For the CDR3, the DNA is TGTGCCAGCAGGGAGGGACCAAACACTGAAGCTTTCTTT.

This clone was recorded once. The genes are TRBV18 and TRBJ1-3; no firm D call. The CDR3 is 17 residues long. Germline loops: CDR1 KGHSH, CDR2 LQKENI. The ends were cut back, 2 bases at V and 0 bases at J, with 14 bases in the middle. The CDR3 DNA reads TGTGCCAGCTCACCAAGTAGCCCGTTGTTCTCTGGAAACACCATATATTTT. It is translated as CASSPSSPLFSGNTIYF.

The chain carries TRBV14 and TRBJ1-2; 7 bases are shared with TRBD1. V lost 2 bases to trimming and J lost 6 bases; unmatched junction nucleotides: 12. CDR3 length: 16 residues. Germline CDR1 is SGHDN and CDR2 is FVKESK. CDR3 in DNA: TGTGCCAGCAGCCAAAGATCGGGACAGAAGCTTGATGGCTACACCTTC. Its protein product is CASSQRSGQKLDGYTF.

The rearrangement joins TRBV5-5 to TRBJ1-2; D gene ambiguous. The V and J ends lost 0 bases and 0 bases respectively, with 21 bases between them. Germline assignment: CDR1 SGHKS and CDR2 YYEKEE (reference sequence). The CDR3 has 19 amino acids. The CDR3 nucleotides read TGTGCCAGCAGCTTGGACGTACCTGGCGCGCGGGGTACTAACTATGGCTACACCTTC. Translation gives CASSLDVPGARGTNYGYTF.

The chain uses TRBV19 and TRBJ2-1; the match to TRBD2 covers 10 bases. This CDR3 contains 15 residues. The germline gives CDR1 LNHDA, CDR2 SQIVND (reference sequence). The V and J ends lost 3 bases and 7 bases, in that order; junction bases with no gene match: 6. The CDR3 is CASSIQREGRNEQFF. Written as DNA, the CDR3 is TGTGCCAGTAGTATTCAGCGGGAGGGGAGGAATGAGCAGTTCTTC.

CDR3 residues: CAWRRTSGRPRSYNEQFF. The CDR3 DNA sequence: TGTGCCTGGCGCCGGACTAGCGGGAGGCCCCGCTCCTACAATGAGCAGTTCTTC. This rearrangement joins TRBV30 to TRBJ2-1, with 14 bases identical to TRBD2. This CDR3 is 18 amino acids long. Germline V gene sequence: CDR1 GTSNPN, CDR2 SVGIG (reference sequence). The trim removed 5 bases at V and 0 bases at J, leaving 9 bases unmatched. The full variable domain, rest sourced from reference TRBV30 and TRBJ2-1, is SQTIHQWPATLVQPVGSPLSLECTVEGTSNPNLYWYRQAAGRGLQLLFYSVGIGQISSEVPQNLSASRPQDRQFILSSKKLLLSDSGFYLCAWRRTSGRPRSYNEQFFGPGTRLTVL.

The chain employs TRBV25-1 and TRBJ1-2; tentatively, D is TRBD1 (5 bases). Trimming stripped 10 bases from V and 3 bases from J, with 9 bases between. The CDR3 has 11 residues. Germline V gives CDR1 MGHDK, CDR2 SYGVNS. The CDR3 DNA is TGTGCCACCACGGGGGACTATGGCTACACCTTC. This sequence encodes CATTGDYGYTF.

This chain uses TRBV12-5 with TRBJ1-5, with D unclear. This CDR3 spans 13 amino acids. Germline CDR1 reads LGHNT; CDR2 reads FRNRAP. V was clipped by 2 bases and J by 4 bases, with 6 bases between them. The CDR3 region has the DNA TGTGCTAGTGGTTTGAGGGAGAATCAGCCCCAGCATTTT. This translates into CASGLRENQPQHF. Drawing the rest from reference TRBV12-5 and TRBJ1-5, the complete variable domain is DARVTQTPRHKVTEMGQEVTMRCQPILGHNTVFWYRQTMMQGLELLAYFRNRAPLDDSGMPKDRFSAEMPDATLATLKIQPSEPRDSAVYFCASGLRENQPQHFGDGTRLSIL.

The rearrangement links TRBV6-1 to TRBJ2-7; 9 positions agree with TRBD1. The J segment lost 2 bases and the V segment lost 3 bases, leaving 5 bases of the junction unmatched. Germline V gives CDR1 MNHNS, CDR2 SASEGT. CDR3 length: 15 amino acids. Written as DNA, the CDR3 is TGTGCCAGCAGTGAGTTAGGACAGGGGACCTACGAGCAGTACTTC. Translated: CASSELGQGTYEQYF.

This chain uses TRBV27 with TRBJ2-3; maybe TRBD2 (6 bases). Germline loops: CDR1 MNHEY, CDR2 SMNVEV (reference sequence). This CDR3 has 12 residues. Trimming cost V 9 bases and J 5 bases, with 12 bases left between them. The CDR3 sequence is CASRGIGDTQYF. The CDR3 nucleotides read TGTGCCAGTCGCGGGATAGGAGATACGCAGTATTTT.

This clone appeared once. The chain recombines TRBV7-9 with TRBJ2-1; a possible D gene is TRBD2 (5 bases). The CDR3 extends over 12 amino acids. V lost 3 bases and J 9 bases, leaving 9 bases between the germline ends. Germline CDR1 reads SEHNR; CDR2 reads FQNEAQ (reference sequence). The CDR3 DNA reads TGTGCCAGCAGCTTTTTGGAGGCTGAGCAGTTCTTC. Protein sequence: CASSFLEAEQFF.

V is TRBV5-1 and J is TRBJ2-7; TRBD2 matches at 9 bases. CDR3 length equals 14 residues. CDR1 and CDR2 from the germline V gene are SGHRS and YFSETQ. The trim removed 2 bases at V and 7 bases at J, leaving 7 bases unmatched. Here the CDR3 DNA reads TGCGCCAGCAGCTTAATAGCGGGAGCCGGGGAGCAGTACTTC. Translation: CASSLIAGAGEQYF.

The chain uses TRBV28 and TRBJ2-4; TRBD1 matches at 8 bases. Germline CDR1 MDHEN, CDR2 SYDVKM. This CDR3 contains 14 residues. V lost 3 bases and J lost 7; bases outside the gene matches: 5. The DNA for the CDR3 is TGTGCCAGCAGTTTGGCGGGACAGGTTAACATTCAGTACTTC. This encodes CASSLAGQVNIQYF.

V is TRBV5-4 and J is TRBJ2-3; possibly TRBD2 for D (6 bases). CDR1 is SGHNT and CDR2 is YYREEE in the germline V gene (reference sequence). The length of the CDR3 is 14 residues. V dropped 7 bases and J dropped 3 bases, with 15 bases sitting between them. The CDR3 loop is CASGLIGVTDTQYF. The CDR3 nucleotides are TGTGCCAGCGGACTAATTGGGGTGACAGATACGCAGTATTTT.

The V and J genes are TRBV3-1 (or the pseudogene TRBV3-2) and TRBJ2-7, with TRBD2 identical over 8 bases. CDR1 and CDR2 from the germline V gene are LGHDT and YNNKEL (reference sequence). The CDR3 runs 14 residues. V was pared by 3 bases and J by 0 bases, with 1 base of the junction left unmatched. The CDR3 protein is CASSQGLVSYEQYF. CDR3 bases: TGTGCCAGCAGCCAGGGACTAGTCTCCTACGAGCAGTACTTC.